This TCR beta chain was documented in a study of T-cell memory formation after mild COVID-19. Turning to the study itself: TCR clusters mostly belonged to single donors.

TCRdb itself ran the 5' RACE reads through MiXCR, one entry per CDR3 protein. The sample yields roughly 450,000 distinct CDR3 sequences, 18% seen once. This CDR3 is 16 amino acids long. Germline V gene sequence: CDR1 DFQATT, CDR2 SNEGSKA (reference sequence). On this clonotype: Possible read error: a much larger clone is one base away.

The sequenced sample was PBMCs or a T cell subset sorted from them (not recorded which). V and J are TRBV20-1 and TRBJ2-3, with 7 bases that match TRBD1. The TCR was taken from an adult woman who had mild COVID-19 (a few samples of this study predate the infection). Cell type and time point are not known. CDR3 in amino acids: CIASRDTGDFTDTQYF. In DNA form, the CDR3 reads TGCATTGCCTCTCGCGACACAGGGGATTTTACAGATACGCAGTATTTT.